A single sample gave rise to the 15 T cell receptor beta chains below, sequenced in a study of cytomegalovirus exposure and HLA in healthy donors. The PCR had 60 Vbeta and 13 Jbeta primers. Libraries were prepared by immunoSEQ multiplex PCR; TCRdb keeps only in-frame clonotypes and omits some of them. The sample yields over 150,000 clones, roughly four fifths seen once. Material: PBMCs. The receptors stem from a woman in her 30s in good health and CMV-seronegative.

DNA for the CDR3: TGTGCCTGGAGTGAAGGGGGTGTTGAAAAACTGTTTTTT. Protein sequence: CAWSEGGVEKLFF. The rearrangement uses TRBV30 and TRBJ1-4; maybe TRBD1 (6 bases). The CDR3 spans 13 residues. V lost 1 base to trimming and J lost 7 bases, with 10 bases between them. Germline CDR1 GTSNPN, CDR2 SVGIG (reference sequence).

V gene TRBV7-8 combines with J gene TRBJ2-4; 7 bases line up with TRBD2. This CDR3 contains 16 residues. Germline assignment: CDR1 SGHVS and CDR2 FQNEAQ. V shed 1 base, J shed 6 bases, and the junction held 9 bases outside the gene matches. The CDR3 DNA sequence: TGTGCCAGCAGCTTAGTCCCGGCGGGAGTGGCAAACATTCAGTACTTC. This encodes CASSLVPAGVANIQYF.

The table lists this clone with a count of one. The chain uses TRBV6-4 and TRBJ1-1; 8 bases agree with TRBD1. Looked up from germline, CDR1 is MRHNA and CDR2 is SNTAGT. V trimming: 2 bases; J trimming: 1 base; junction bases outside the gene matches: 9. CDR3 length equals 17 residues. CDR3 in amino acids: CASSDPRWGQENTEAFF. The CDR3, as DNA: TGTGCCAGCAGTGACCCGAGGTGGGGACAGGAGAACACTGAAGCTTTCTTT.

The gene calls are TRBV28 and TRBJ2-3; possibly TRBD2 for D (7 bases). The ends were cut back, 2 bases at V and 1 base at J, with 16 bases in the middle. The CDR3 is made up of 17 amino acids. CDR1 MDHEN and CDR2 SYDVKM come from the germline V gene. The DNA of the CDR3 is TGTGCCAGCAGTTTACAGGGGCTAGCGGAAGGCACAGATACGCAGTATTTT. Translation: CASSLQGLAEGTDTQYF.

This rearrangement joins TRBV7-2 to TRBJ1-5, with 8 positions matching TRBD1. The CDR3 runs 15 residues. V dropped 5 bases and J dropped 0; count of bases not matched to a gene: 3. Per germline, CDR1 SGHTA and CDR2 FQGNSA. The chain's CDR3 is CASSADRGSNQPQHF. CDR3 nucleotide sequence: TGTGCCAGCAGCGCCGACAGGGGTAGCAATCAGCCCCAGCATTTT.

The rearrangement uses TRBV6-5 and TRBJ2-3; 7 nucleotides line up with TRBD2. The CDR3 loop spans 13 amino acids. Germline-derived CDR1 and CDR2 are MNHEY and SVGAGI. The junction had 6 bases not matched to a gene; V was cut back by 7 bases and J by 5 bases. The CDR3 DNA follows: TGTGCCAGCACGGGGGGACTCCAAGATACGCAGTATTTT. Translation gives CASTGGLQDTQYF.

The rearrangement links TRBV6-4 to TRBJ1-5; D ambiguous. Germline loops: CDR1 MRHNA, CDR2 SNTAGT. V was shortened by 0 bases and J by 15 bases, with 9 bases between the two germline ends. The CDR3 contains 11 residues. The CDR3: CASSDSDEPHF. In DNA, the CDR3 is TGTGCCAGCAGTGACTCTGATGAGCCGCATTTT.

This clone has just one count. This chain connects TRBV11-2 to TRBJ2-1; tentatively, D is TRBD1 (5 bases). Per germline, CDR1 SGHAT and CDR2 FQNNGV. CDR3 length: 13 residues. V was cut by 2 bases and J by 6 bases, with 8 bases left in between. CDR3 amino acids: CASSLHRRNEQFF. CDR3 bases: TGTGCCAGCAGCTTACACAGGCGCAATGAGCAGTTCTTC.

The V and J genes are TRBV18 and TRBJ2-3, with 9 bases that match TRBD1. Germline V gives CDR1 KGHSH, CDR2 LQKENI. Losses at the gene ends were 4 bases for V and 5 bases for J; bases not matched to a gene: 10. The CDR3 is 16 residues long. CDR3 protein: CASSLRTGEVRDTQYF. As DNA, the CDR3 is TGTGCCAGCTCACTCAGGACAGGGGAAGTGAGAGATACGCAGTATTTT. The whole variable domain, filled in from reference TRBV18 and TRBJ2-3, reads NAGVMQNPRHLVRRRGQEARLRCSPMKGHSHVYWYRQLPEEGLKFMVYLQKENIIDESGMPKERFSAEFPKEGPSILRIQQVVRGDSAAYFCASSLRTGEVRDTQYFGPGTRLTVL.

The rearrangement links TRBV6-4 to TRBJ1-5; D is uncertain. V dropped 4 bases and J dropped 6 bases, with 10 bases sitting between them. CDR1 MRHNA and CDR2 SNTAGT come from the germline V gene. The CDR3 contains 13 residues. This CDR3 reads CASSGSPGQPQHF. The CDR3 nucleotides read TGTGCCAGCAGTGGTTCCCCCGGTCAGCCCCAGCATTTT.

The chain joins TRBV4-3 to TRBJ2-7, with 8 bases that match TRBD1. V shed 1 base and J 1 base; nucleotides not matched to a gene: 6. The germline V gene encodes CDR1 LGHNA and CDR2 YSLEER. CDR3 size: 16 residues. The CDR3 bases are TGCGCCAGCAGCCAAGCAAGGACAGGGAATTCCTACGAGCAGTACTTC. Protein sequence: CASSQARTGNSYEQYF.

The V gene is TRBV11-3, the J gene TRBJ2-1, with 8 bases matching TRBD1. The trim removed 5 bases at V and 8 bases at J, leaving 8 bases unmatched. Germline lookup yields CDR1 SGHNT and CDR2 YENEEA. CDR3 length equals 14 residues. For the CDR3, the DNA is TGTGCCAGCAGCCGCTGGACAGGGATTGATGAGCAGTTCTTC. Translating gives CASSRWTGIDEQFF.

The J gene is TRBJ1-2, the V gene TRBV18; D might be TRBD1 (5 bases). The length of the CDR3 is 16 residues. The V and J ends lost 3 bases and 0 bases respectively, with 14 bases between them. Germline CDR1 is KGHSH and CDR2 is LQKENI. The chain's CDR3 is CASSPQKGEANYGYTF. Here the CDR3 DNA reads TGTGCCAGCTCACCTCAGAAAGGGGAAGCTAACTATGGCTACACCTTC.

The rearrangement joins TRBV10-3 to TRBJ1-2; D unclear. Germline values: CDR1 ENHRY, CDR2 SYGVKD. Trimming pared 0 bases from V and 7 bases from J, leaving 15 bases between. The CDR3 runs 15 residues. This CDR3 reads CAISESPANLGGYTF. CDR3 in DNA: TGTGCCATCAGTGAGTCTCCGGCAAACCTAGGTGGCTACACCTTC.

V is TRBV27 and J is TRBJ2-2, with a tentative D call TRBD2 (7 bases). CDR3 length: 12 amino acids. V lost 8 bases, J lost 7 bases, and 11 bases lay in between. Looked up from germline, CDR1 is MNHEY and CDR2 is SMNVEV (reference sequence). CDR3 amino acids: CASGRGNGELFF. In DNA form, the CDR3 reads TGTGCCAGCGGGAGGGGGAACGGGGAGCTGTTTTTT.